The sequence of this T cell receptor (beta chain) was determined in a study of T cell responses to AZD1222 COVID-19 vaccine listed by TCRdb under 2021. For context, the study as a whole: AZD1222 recipients with second doses at about 4 weeks or about 12 weeks were pooled, because spike-specific TCR depth and breadth did not differ between schedules. Trial participants were enrolled by age into 18-55, 56-69 and 70-plus year subgroups, with 148, 28 and 57 TCR-sequenced participants respectively. A total of approximately 240 trial participants underwent TCR sequencing, of whom around 210 had received two doses of AZD1222 and some 25 had received two doses of the MenACWY control vaccine.

CDR1 is given as SEHNR and CDR2 as FQNEAQ, both from the germline V gene (reference sequence). Trimming removed 3 bases from V and 2 bases from J; the gene matches leave 0 bases unexplained. From cysteine to phenylalanine, the CDR3 is 14 amino acids long. Kept here is only the CDR3 DNA, which spans 42 bases and is read in frame from base 1. The time point label corresponds to: baseline before first vaccination. Vaccinee samples were obtained from the UK trials COV001 and COV002, which included a single-blind randomized controlled phase 2/3 trial of AZD1222 (ChAdOx1 nCoV-19) in healthy adults. Trial participant PBMC samples were collected at day 0 and day 28 after the second dose for TCRbeta chain sequencing. Overall results and qualifications from the work: Spike-specific TCR breadth and depth rose significantly after two AZD1222 doses compared with day 0 and with MenACWY recipients. Because no day 14 peak-response samples were available, the repertoires could be characterized only after the peak T cell response. CD4 TCRs associated with the vaccine covered the entire spike protein, and the dominant responses were in regions 160-218 and 743-854. Reportedly, almost half of the unique spike-specific TCRs recognized epitopes lying outside the regions that are mutated in the B.1.351 and B.1.1.7 variants. In the small 56-69-year group, the increase in depth fell short of significance, most likely because of low power. Participants were mostly white British and included more females than males, and it was suggested by the authors that clonal diversity may have been underestimated. Only six AZD1222 recipients were SARS-CoV-2 seropositive at baseline, limiting conclusions about previously exposed vaccinees.

This clone was seen once. Its antigen is still unknown. No base-level quality is on record; no much larger clone is a single base apart. The CDR3 regions of human TCRbeta chains were analyzed by immunosequencing. In the authors' own workflow: TCRs in the repertoires were compared against a reference library of SARS-CoV-2-specific TCRs that had been generated with the MIRA antigen-specificity platform. Breadth meant the fraction of unique TCRs that were SARS-CoV-2-associated, whereas depth meant the fraction of total T cells that were SARS-CoV-2-associated. Each spike-specific TCR was assigned to its reactive spike region and to a CD4 or CD8 class using the MIRA data. Log10-transformed breadth and depth values were compared by one-way ANOVA with Sidak's multiple comparisons tests. TCRdb limited this immuneACCESS table to in-frame rearrangements with V and J called. A share of clones is missing; checked studies link under half to unresolved V genes, and the rest is unexplained. That table is the source of V, J and clone size, and D and trimming were worked out from the DNA. Here the sample has about 79,000 clones; 75% to 85% occur a single time. Under 25% of the sample goes to the ten largest clones.

This chain is built from TRBV7-9 and TRBJ1-1, with TRBD1 matching 10 junction bases. The clonotype comes from an adult in good health. This specimen was peripheral blood, taken on day 0 of AZD1222 vaccination. The DNA sequence follows: TGTGCCAGCAGCTTGACAGGGGGCAACACTGAAGCTTTCTTT. This encodes CASSLTGGNTEAFF.